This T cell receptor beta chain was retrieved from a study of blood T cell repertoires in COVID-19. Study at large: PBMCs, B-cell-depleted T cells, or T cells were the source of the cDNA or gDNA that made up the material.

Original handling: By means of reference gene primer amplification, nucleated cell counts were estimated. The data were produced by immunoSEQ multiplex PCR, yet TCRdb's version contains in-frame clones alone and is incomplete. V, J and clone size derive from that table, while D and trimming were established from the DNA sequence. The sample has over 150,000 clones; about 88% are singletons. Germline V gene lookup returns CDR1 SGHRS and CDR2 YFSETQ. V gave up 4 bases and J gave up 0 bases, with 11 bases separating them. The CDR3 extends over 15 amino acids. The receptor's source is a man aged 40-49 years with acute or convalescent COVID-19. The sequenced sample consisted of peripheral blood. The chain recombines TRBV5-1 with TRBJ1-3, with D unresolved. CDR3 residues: CASSPTTFSGNTIYF. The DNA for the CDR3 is TGCGCCAGCAGCCCAACGACATTCTCTGGAAACACCATATATTTT.